The sequence of this TCR beta chain was determined in a study of T-cell memory formation after mild COVID-19. Trimming took 3 bases from V and 4 from J; bases not matched to a gene: 6. Germline lookup yields CDR1 SGHTA and CDR2 FQGNSA. The CDR3 runs 15 residues. A few counts support this clonotype. One entry per CDR3 protein results from TCRdb running MiXCR on the 5' RACE reads. The sample carries under 250,000 distinct CDR3 sequences, about 10% recorded once. The specimen was PBMCs or a T cell subset sorted from them (not recorded which). The receptor comes from a man aged 18 to 29 who had mild COVID-19 (a few samples of this study predate the infection). Cell type and time point are not known. The rearrangement links TRBV7-2 to TRBJ2-7, with TRBD1 matching over 10 bases. The CDR3, as DNA: TGTGCCAGCAGCTTTAGCGGGACAGGGGAATACGAGCAGTACTTC. Translated: CASSFSGTGEYEQYF.